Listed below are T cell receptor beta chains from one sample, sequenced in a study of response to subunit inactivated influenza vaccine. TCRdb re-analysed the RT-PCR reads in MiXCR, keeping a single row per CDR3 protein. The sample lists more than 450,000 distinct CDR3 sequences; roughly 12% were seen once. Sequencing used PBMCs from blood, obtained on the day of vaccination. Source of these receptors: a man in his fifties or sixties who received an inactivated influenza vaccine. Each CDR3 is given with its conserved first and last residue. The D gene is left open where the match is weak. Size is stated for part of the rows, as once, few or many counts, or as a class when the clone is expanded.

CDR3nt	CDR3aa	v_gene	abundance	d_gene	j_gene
TGTGCCAGCAGCCTAACGGGACTAGGGGTTGTTGAGCAGTTCTTC	CASSLTGLGVVEQFF	TRBV6-2/TRBV6-3	few	TRBD2	TRBJ2-1
TGTGCCAGCAGGGAAAGGGGGACAGCGAACACTGAAGCTTTCTTT	CASRERGTANTEAFF	TRBV6-1	NA	TRBD1	TRBJ1-1
TGTGCCAGCAGCCGAAACAGGGGACGGCAGCCCCAGCATTTT	CASSRNRGRQPQHF	TRBV6-1	many	TRBD1	TRBJ1-5
TGTGCCAGCAGCCGGTGGCGGGGCACCGGGGAGCTGTTTTTT	CASSRWRGTGELFF	TRBV5-6	NA	NA	TRBJ2-2
TGTGCCAGCAGCTCACAGGCATCCCAAGAGACCCAGTACTTC	CASSSQASQETQYF	TRBV7-2	many	NA	TRBJ2-5
TGCAGCGTTGGGACTTTAGCGGGAGGAGGCGAGCAGTACTTC	CSVGTLAGGGEQYF	TRBV29-1	NA	TRBD2	TRBJ2-7
TGTGCCAGCAGCGAGACTAGCGGGAGGAACGAGCAGTACTTC	CASSETSGRNEQYF	TRBV3-1	few	TRBD2	TRBJ2-7
TGCAGTGCTAGAGGTATGACAGGGGACCAGAGCTCCTACAATGAGCAGTTCTTC	CSARGMTGDQSSYNEQFF	TRBV20-1	few	TRBD1	TRBJ2-1
TGTGCCAGCATCGAGACAGTAAACCCCTACGAGCAGTACTTC	CASIETVNPYEQYF	TRBV28	NA	NA	TRBJ2-7
TGCGCCAGCAGCCAACAGCAGGATTACGAGCAGTACTTC	CASSQQQDYEQYF	TRBV4-3	many	NA	TRBJ2-7
TGCGCCAGCAGCCAAGAGGTCGGGGATGAGCAGTTCTTC	CASSQEVGDEQFF	TRBV4-1	NA	NA	TRBJ2-1
TGTGCCAGCAGCGATTACAGGGGGCGGTATGAGCAGTTCTTC	CASSDYRGRYEQFF	TRBV13	NA	TRBD1	TRBJ2-1
TGTGCCAGCAGTTTAATCGGGCGCGGAACTAATGAAAAACTGTTTTTT	CASSLIGRGTNEKLFF	TRBV27	NA	NA	TRBJ1-4
TGTGCCAGCAGCTTAGTTCACGGACAGGGTCTCAATGAGCAGTTCTTC	CASSLVHGQGLNEQFF	TRBV7-2	NA	TRBD1	TRBJ2-1
TGTGCCAGCAGCCACCTGGGCCCCACAGATACGCAGTATTTT	CASSHLGPTDTQYF	TRBV14	NA	NA	TRBJ2-3
TGTGCCAGCAGTTACTCGGTACAGGGCAATCAGCCCCAGCATTTT	CASSYSVQGNQPQHF	TRBV6-5	NA	NA	TRBJ1-5
TGTGCCAGCAGCCCCCCTCGGATGGCGGGGGGCCCGGGGACCGGGGAGCTGTTTTTT	CASSPPRMAGGPGTGELFF	TRBV12-3/TRBV12-4	NA	TRBD2	TRBJ2-2
TGTGCCAGCAGCGGACGGAAGGGGGATACGCAGTATTTT	CASSGRKGDTQYF	TRBV4-2	few	NA	TRBJ2-3
TGTGCCAGCAGTGAATTTTCGAGGGGTTACGAGCAGTACTTC	CASSEFSRGYEQYF	TRBV2	few	NA	TRBJ2-7
TGCAGTGCTACGAAGCGACGGCTTGGGCAAGAGACCCAGTACTTC	CSATKRRLGQETQYF	TRBV20-1	NA	NA	TRBJ2-5
TGTGCCATCAGCCCAGCGGGGGGCACCGGGGAGCTGTTTTTT	CAISPAGGTGELFF	TRBV10-3	NA	TRBD2	TRBJ2-2
TGTGCCAGCAGTTTTAGGGGGAGCCCTAACTATGGCTACACCTTC	CASSFRGSPNYGYTF	TRBV12-3/TRBV12-4	NA	NA	TRBJ1-2
TGTGCCAGCAGCCAAGAGGCCGGGACAGGGGGGACAGCTTTCTTT	CASSQEAGTGGTAFF	TRBV4-2	many	TRBD1	TRBJ1-1
TGTGCCAGCAGCCAACGAAGCGTCCCCCAAGAGACCCAGTACTTC	CASSQRSVPQETQYF	TRBV3-1	few	NA	TRBJ2-5
TGTGCCAGCAGCCCTGACAGGTTTCGGGAGCAGTACTTC	CASSPDRFREQYF	TRBV3-1	NA	NA	TRBJ2-7